The present TCR beta chain was sequenced within a study of cytomegalovirus exposure and HLA in healthy donors. This clone has a handful of counts. The antigen remains unidentified. The PCR made use of 60 Vbeta and 13 Jbeta primers. Profiling relied on immunoSEQ multiplex PCR, and the TCRdb table lists in-frame clones only, not all of them. The table has 100,000 to 130,000 clones, 55% to 85% seen once. Overall study findings and caveats: The authors later found TCR association rates varying by HLA locus, with DRB1 most and HLA-C fewest. For most TCR sequences rarity was the rule, although some public TCRs occurred in many donors.

V was clipped by 3 bases and J by 1 base, with 3 bases between them. Germline V gives CDR1 SGHTA, CDR2 FQGNSA. This CDR3 contains 13 residues. The source material was PBMCs. The rearrangement uses TRBV7-2 and TRBJ2-2, with unresolved D. This receptor was taken from a man aged 25 to 40 in good health and CMV-seronegative. The CDR3 is CASSFGNTGELFF. DNA for the CDR3: TGTGCCAGCAGCTTCGGGAACACCGGGGAGCTGTTTTTT.